These T cell receptor beta chains were read from a single sample in a study of blood T cell repertoires in COVID-19. The data were produced by immunoSEQ multiplex PCR, yet TCRdb's version contains in-frame clones alone and is incomplete. The sample shows 100,000 to 150,000 clones, roughly 84% of them seen only once. Input material: peripheral blood. These receptors were taken from a woman younger than 45 who had recovered from COVID-19. Both conserved end residues are trimmed from each CDR3. Expanded clones are given a class, and other clones once, few, many or no size at all.

J	size	V	CDR3
TRBJ2-7	-	TRBV2	ASSEQGIGYEQY
TRBJ2-3	-	TRBV24-1	ATSVRGGDTQY
TRBJ2-7	-	TRBV4-2	ASSQDSLARQGPSYEQY
TRBJ1-5	many	TRBV3-1/TRBV3-2	ASSPAGSNQPQH
TRBJ2-1	-	TRBV29-1	SVGGQGNEQF
TRBJ1-1	-	TRBV18	ASSRGGENTEAF
TRBJ1-2	-	TRBV2	ASNPSGLGDYGYT
TRBJ2-7	-	TRBV7-9	ASSPPQGSEQY
TRBJ1-2	-	TRBV30	AWSDLTGYGYT
TRBJ2-7	-	TRBV2	ASSAGLAIPYEQY
TRBJ1-2	-	TRBV5-5	ASSLAQDRGLSYGYT
TRBJ2-1	-	TRBV3-1/TRBV3-2	ASSQGLAERNEQF
TRBJ1-1	-	TRBV5-1	ASSPAGIRVGNTEAF
TRBJ1-2	-	TRBV6-5	ASSPGTGASYT
TRBJ2-7	-	TRBV6-2/TRBV6-3	ASSYSGTEAYEQY
TRBJ2-7	-	TRBV5-1	ASSSSAYEQY
TRBJ2-7	once	TRBV5-4	ASSLFPGQEEQY
TRBJ2-5	-	TRBV19	ASSIDGTGGFQTQY
TRBJ1-4	once	TRBV5-1	ASSLKAQGVNEKLF
TRBJ1-2	-	TRBV5-8	ASSLGQGSEGYT
TRBJ2-3	-	TRBV7-7	ASSPEPQGAGTQY
TRBJ2-2	-	TRBV7-3	ASSRDRSTGELF
TRBJ2-3	-	TRBV7-3	ASSFYGTSGAGTDTQY
TRBJ1-2	-	TRBV20-1	SASPPGGGYT
TRBJ1-6	-	TRBV2	ASSEEGRVKDNSPLH
TRBJ2-3	-	TRBV27	ASSLAGAGDTQY
TRBJ2-1	-	TRBV18	ASSPPTSDFAEQF
TRBJ2-7	-	TRBV4-1	ASSTQTGSLYEQY
TRBJ2-3	-	TRBV2	ASSTPRTDTQY
TRBJ2-2	-	TRBV5-5	ASSPDSSLASGELF
TRBJ1-5	-	TRBV2	ASSPGYGTARSQPQH
TRBJ1-1	-	TRBV15	ATSSPGAEAF
TRBJ2-3	-	TRBV5-5	ASSSVGDRSTDTQY
TRBJ2-5	-	TRBV5-1	ASSAGGRQETQY
TRBJ1-2	-	TRBV9	ASSLKAGGFGGYT
TRBJ1-6	-	TRBV27	ASSLQGARSPLH
TRBJ1-2	-	TRBV2	ASSYRADNYGYT
TRBJ1-2	-	TRBV5-6	ASSLASGPIYGYT